This TCR beta chain was identified in a study of CD8 T cells in ankylosing spondylitis. Study-wide points: A motif in TCR beta, a set of fewer than ten highly homologous variants, appeared characteristic of ankylosing spondylitis blood. The clones that were linked to disease were reported to be significantly enriched in matched synovial fluid samples from ankylosing spondylitis patients.

Regarding this clonotype: Its specificity is unknown.

Quantitative 5'-RACE with molecular barcodes produced the TCR beta libraries. TCRdb processed the 5' RACE reads anew with MiXCR; each CDR3 protein has one entry. Here the sample spans approximately 440,000 distinct CDR3 sequences, about 15% being singletons. V was clipped by 7 bases and J by 2 bases, with 11 bases between them. CDR3 length: 13 residues. The chain joins TRBV12-3 or TRBV12-4 to TRBJ1-2, with D tentatively TRBD1 (5 bases). The sample comprised blood, either unsorted or a sorted T cell fraction (not recorded which). This TCR was recovered from a male donor with ankylosing spondylitis. CDR3 residues: CASTLTANYGYTF. CDR3 DNA: TGTGCCAGCACCTTGACAGCGAACTATGGCTACACCTTC.